These 23 T cell receptor delta chains were sequenced from one sample in a study of γδ T cells in repeated Plasmodium falciparum infection. TCRdb applied CATT to the multiplex PCR reads for clone calling. In the table there are over 45,000 delta-chain clones, 1.5% to 2% of which are singletons. Flow sorting of PBMC yielded separate Vgamma9/Vdelta2+ and Vdelta2-negative gammadelta T cell populations for bulk repertoire analysis. Specimen: gamma-delta T cells from blood. The receptors come from a pool of human donors (malaria-infected and uninfected, not separated).

About this clone: The protein that TCRdb holds for this DNA derives from a much larger clone and differs from the translated DNA at residue 3, which likely indicates a read error; the protein shown here is translated from the DNA. The chain employs TRDV2 and TRDJ1; 10 bases are a match to TRDD3. TCRdb leaves out the J gene; it was filled in here by matching the DNA to germline. Germline V gives CDR1 GEAIGNYY, CDR2 EKD. The CDR3 covers 17 residues. DNA of the CDR3: TGTGCCCGTGATCGGTACTGGGGGATCTATAGTGCCGATAAACTCATCTTT. Protein: CARDRYWGIYSADKLIF.

This clone is medium-sized within its sample. The sample has other DNA sequences that encode this CDR3 too. V is TRAV38-2/DV8 and J is TRDJ1; the match to TRDD3 covers 10 bases. The CDR3 totals 22 residues. Per germline, CDR1 TSESDYY and CDR2 QEAYKQQN. The J segment lost 0 bases and the V segment lost 1 base, leaving 21 bases of the junction unmatched. This CDR3 reads CAYRSCGFFITGGLKYTDKLIF. Here the CDR3 DNA reads TGTGCTTATAGGAGCTGCGGGTTCTTTATAACTGGGGGATTGAAGTACACCGATAAACTCATCTTT.

In this sample, this clone turned up a few times. TCRdb records a much larger clone's protein for this DNA, with a difference at residue 18 that likely arises from a read error; the protein given is the translation of the DNA. V is TRDV1 and J is TRDJ1; TRDD3 agrees at 10 bases. No J gene is reported in TCRdb; it was inferred here by comparing the DNA with germline. The CDR3 contains 21 residues. Germline lookup yields CDR1 TSWWSYY and CDR2 QGS. The CDR3 region is CALGGPTGTGGSLSYTDRLIF. The CDR3 bases are TGTGCTCTTGGGGGGCCTACGGGTACTGGGGGATCACTCTCTTACACCGATAGACTCATCTTT.

As concerns this clone: For this DNA, TCRdb reports the protein of a much larger clone, which diverges at residue 14, most likely from a read error; the protein presented here is translated directly from the DNA. The rearrangement links TRDV1 to TRDJ1; 10 bases agree with TRDD3. TCRdb records no J gene; here it was assigned by comparing the DNA to germline. Germline-derived CDR1 and CDR2 are TSWWSYY and QGS. Germline trimming cut 2 bases from V and 0 bases from J; bases unmatched to any gene: 15. This CDR3 region has 20 residues. CDR3 loop: CALGESEMRTGGWHTDKLIF. CDR3 sequence (DNA): TGTGCTCTTGGGGAATCAGAGATGCGTACTGGGGGATGGCACACCGATAAACTCATCTTT.

Points on this clone: TCRdb pairs this DNA with a much larger clone's protein that differs at residue 20, likely a read error; the protein shown was translated from the DNA. The CDR3 DNA is TGTGCTCTGACCCCAAACCCTTACTGTGATTTACTGGGGGATAAGACCGATAAACTCACCTTT. This sequence encodes CALTPNPYCDLLGDKTDKLTF. For the V gene the call is TRDV1; the J gene has no call; no DNA check was done on the table's D call, TRDD3. Germline V gene lookup returns CDR1 TSWWSYY and CDR2 QGS. The CDR3 length is 21 residues.

Regarding this clone: The TCRdb protein comes from a much larger clone and disagrees with this DNA's translation at residue 7, likely due to a read error; the protein given here is derived from the DNA. The chain employs TRDV1 and TRDJ1; D remains ambiguous. The J gene is absent in TCRdb and was assigned here via DNA matching to germline. The germline V gene has CDR1 TSWWSYY and CDR2 QGS. The CDR3 spans 12 residues. The ends were cut back, 1 base at V and 8 bases at J, with 8 bases in the middle. The CDR3 spells CALGERCHKLIF. Written as DNA, the CDR3 is TGTGCTCTTGGGGAACGGTGCCACAAACTCATCTTT.

By sample share, this clone is medium-sized (0.01 to 0.1%). Different DNA sequences within this sample yield the same CDR3. The V and J genes are TRDV3 and TRDJ1, with 10 bases matching TRDD3. The CDR3 covers 17 residues. Germline trimming cut 2 bases from V and 0 bases from J; bases unmatched to any gene: 12. Germline V gene lookup returns CDR1 TVYSNPD and CDR2 GDNSRS (reference sequence). The CDR3 nucleotides are TGTGCCTTTTCCGGAGGGTACTGGGGGATTGACACCGATAAACTCATCTTT. Residues: CAFSGGYWGIDTDKLIF.

This clone was picked up a small number of times. The amino acid sequence in TCRdb belongs to a much larger clone and departs from this DNA's translation at residue 3, likely a sequencing read error; the sequence shown is translated from the DNA. J is TRDJ1 and V is TRDV3; 11 bases match TRDD3. TCRdb offers no J gene call, so here the DNA was matched to germline to obtain one. CDR1 and CDR2 from the germline V gene are TVYSNPD and GDNSRS (reference sequence). V shed 4 bases, J shed 8 bases, and the junction held 18 bases outside the gene matches. CDR3 size: 16 residues. The CDR3 DNA sequence: TGTGCCTCTTCCTACGAGTACTGGGGGATAATGGACAAACTCATCTTT. Protein: CASSYEYWGIMDKLIF.

This chain uses TRDV1 with TRDJ1; maybe TRDD3 (5 bases). The J gene was not available in TCRdb and was assigned here by matching the DNA to germline segments. The V end was cut by 4 bases, the J end by 2 bases, with 14 bases between. The CDR3 spans 15 residues. CDR1 and CDR2 (germline): TSWWSYY, QGS. CDR3 sequence (DNA): TGTGCTCTTGGGGCGTGGGGCTTGAGGACCGATAAACTCATCTTT. Encoded protein: CALGAWGLRTDKLIF.

This clone appeared a few times. TCRdb records a much larger clone's protein for this DNA, with a difference at residue 9 that likely arises from a read error; the protein given is the translation of the DNA. This chain links TRDV2 with TRDJ1; 9 nucleotides match TRDD3. Germline matching of the DNA provided the J gene here, since TCRdb leaves it blank. CDR3 size: 19 residues. J lost 4 bases, V lost 3 bases, and 20 bases had no gene match. CDR1 is GEAIGNYY, CDR2 EKD, per germline. In nucleotides, the CDR3 is TGTGCCTGTGACCCTCTTGGAGTACCGGGGGATACCGACATCGATAAACTCATCTTT. Encoded protein: CACDPLGVPGDTDIDKLIF.

This clone was picked up many times. Translating this DNA gives a protein that differs at residue 6 from the TCRdb one, which belongs to a much larger clone; a read error is likely, and the protein shown is this translation. V gene TRDV3 combines with J gene TRDJ1; TRDD3 aligns across 8 bases. This CDR3 is 18 amino acids long. CDR1 is TVYSNPD, CDR2 GDNSRS, per germline (reference sequence). The junction had 16 bases not matched to a gene; V was cut back by 1 base and J by 0 bases. CDR3: CAFNCSVGWGTYTDKLIF. The CDR3 DNA reads TGTGCCTTTAATTGCTCAGTGGGCTGGGGGACGTACACCGATAAACTCATCTTT.

This clone was seen more than once but under ten times. A far larger clone is a single base away, which makes a read error likely. Other DNA sequences of this sample code for an identical CDR3. The V segment is TRDV1, and no J call was made; the DNA was not compared with TRDD3, the D call given in the table. Germline V lookup: CDR1 TSWWSYY, CDR2 QGS. This CDR3 region has 18 residues. The CDR3 loop reads CALGEVALGDTDTDKLIF. The CDR3 bases are TGTGCTCTTGGGGAAGTGGCTCTGGGGGATACCGACACCGATAAGCTCATCTTT.

This clone was seen only once. Its ends do not fully match the called genes, so a read error is possible. This CDR3 reads CACDSLEGTGNVHADKLIF. CDR3 DNA: TGTGCCTGTGACAGTCTGGAAGGTACAGGGAATGTACACGCCGACAAACTCATCTTT. The J gene is TRDJ1, the V gene TRDV2; D not certain. The J gene, left out of TCRdb, was set here by checking the DNA against germline. Per the germline V gene, CDR1 is GEAIGNYY and CDR2 is EKD. This CDR3 has 19 residues.

This clone turned up a few times. A far more abundant clone sits one base away, making this likely a read error. Other DNA sequences in this specimen translate into the identical CDR3. This chain joins TRDV1 and TRDJ1; a possible D gene is TRDD3 (5 bases). The V end lost 6 bases, the J end lost 0 bases, and 35 bases lay between the germline ends. The CDR3 totals 22 residues. CDR1 is TSWWSYY and CDR2 is QGS in the germline V gene. DNA for the CDR3: TGTGCTCTTGGACCTCGCGTTCCCACCATGGGGACAAGACCCAAGTACACCGATAAACTCATCTTT. Protein product: CALGPRVPTMGTRPKYTDKLIF.

This clone was seen a few times. A read error is likely here: a far larger clone is one base away. Other DNA sequences within the sample encode an identical CDR3. V is TRDV2 and J is TRDJ1; 7 bases agree with TRDD3. Germline V gives CDR1 GEAIGNYY, CDR2 EKD. The trim removed 4 bases at V and 4 bases at J, leaving 5 bases unmatched. The CDR3 runs 13 residues. CDR3 nucleotide sequence: TGTGCCTGTGAAGGATTGGGGGACGATAAACTCATCTTT. Its protein product is CACEGLGDDKLIF.

A few counts support this clone. A far larger clone is one base from this, pointing to a likely read error. This same CDR3 is encoded by further DNA sequences in the sample. This sequence joins TRDV1 and TRDJ1; TRDD3 matches at 8 bases. As TCRdb names no J gene, one was assigned here on the basis of a DNA match to germline. Germline loops: CDR1 TSWWSYY, CDR2 QGS. This CDR3 region has 21 residues. CDR3 region: CALGERPFFPLLLGDTDKLIF. The DNA for the CDR3 is TGTGCCCTTGGGGAACGGCCCTTTTTCCCACTTTTACTGGGGGACACCGATAAACTCATCTTT.

A note on this clone: TCRdb attributes to this sequence the protein of a much larger clone, which differs from the DNA translation at residue 3; a read error is likely, and the protein displayed is translated from the DNA. This chain links TRDV2 with TRDJ1; 13 bases line up with TRDD3. Germline matching of the DNA provided the J gene here, since TCRdb leaves it blank. The V gene's germline CDR1 is GEAIGNYY and CDR2 EKD. This CDR3 contains 15 residues. The CDR3 protein is CARDTEYWGIRKLIF. The CDR3 DNA follows: TGTGCCCGTGACACCGAGTACTGGGGGATACGGAAACTCATCTTT.

The sample holds a few counts of this clone. The protein recorded in TCRdb matches a much larger clone and deviates from this DNA's translation at residue 3, suggesting a read error; the protein here is obtained by translating the DNA. This chain connects TRDV1 to TRDJ1; possible D gene TRDD3, 6 bases. Germline CDR1 TSWWSYY, CDR2 QGS. CDR3 size: 19 residues. The CDR3 loop reads CAPGEFSKRFRTGFKELIF. CDR3 in DNA: TGTGCTCCTGGGGAATTCTCTAAAAGATTCCGTACTGGGTTTAAGGAACTCATCTTT.

This clone was seen repeatedly, ten times or more. The protein TCRdb lists differs from the translation of the DNA at residue 16; the protein given here is translated from the DNA itself. The chain recombines TRDV1 with TRDJ1, with D possibly TRDD3 on 6 matching bases. Germline lookup yields CDR1 TSWWSYY and CDR2 QGS. There are 18 residues in the CDR3. The CDR3 reads CALGGPEGGKRYTDKFIF. CDR3 in DNA: TGTGCTCTTGGGGGGCCAGAAGGGGGGAAACGGTACACCGATAAATTCATCTTT.

This clone was picked up many times. A far larger clone is just one base off, so this is likely a read error. Additional DNA sequences in this sample encode the identical CDR3. The rearrangement uses TRDV1 and TRDJ1; 9 positions match TRDD3. Germline CDR1 TSWWSYY, CDR2 QGS. The CDR3 consists of 19 residues. V dropped 5 bases and J dropped 0; count of bases not matched to a gene: 16. CDR3: CALGTTKRGYANHTDKLIF. CDR3 nucleotide sequence: TGTGCTCTTGGGACTACCAAGCGGGGATACGCCAACCACACCGATAAACTCATCTTT.

A note on this clone: A far larger clone is just one base off, so this is likely a read error. Other DNA sequences in this sample translate to the same CDR3. The V call is TRDV1, the J call TRDJ1; 10 positions match TRDD3. Matching the DNA to germline supplied the J gene, which TCRdb does not give. The CDR3 covers 20 residues. Germline V gene data show CDR1 as TSWWSYY and CDR2 as QGS. CDR3 nucleotide sequence: TGTGCTCTCGGGGATGAGTCACTTACGGGGGATACGCGTAGCACCGATAAACTCATCTTT. Translating it yields CALGDESLTGDTRSTDKLIF.

Worth noting for this clone: A far bigger clonotype differs at one base, so this is likely a read error. The same CDR3 can be traced to other DNA sequences in this sample. V and J are TRDV2 and TRDJ1; 12 bases align to TRDD3. The J gene comes from matching the DNA to germline here; TCRdb lacks it. Per the germline V gene, CDR1 is GEAIGNYY and CDR2 is EKD. The CDR3 runs to 18 residues. J gave up 5 bases and V 5 bases, and 17 bases lay outside the gene matches. This CDR3 reads CACVMLSGGYGSTDKLIF. CDR3 coding DNA: TGTGCCTGTGTCATGCTCTCTGGGGGATACGGGAGCACTGATAAACTCATCTTT.

Of note for this clone: TCRdb lists the protein of a much larger clone for this DNA, which differs at residue 17, so this is likely a read error; the protein given here is translated from the DNA itself. The J gene was not called, though the V gene is TRDV1; the listed D gene, TRDD3, was not tested against the DNA. Germline assignment: CDR1 TSWWSYY and CDR2 QGS. The CDR3 sequence is 19 residues long. CDR3 sequence reads: CALSPGGGRDPWYTDKHIF. The CDR3 region has the DNA TGTGCTCTCTCCCCCGGCGGGGGACGCGATCCTTGGTACACCGATAAACACATCTTT.